Listed below are T cell receptor beta chains from one sample, sequenced in a study of T-cell memory formation after mild COVID-19. TCRdb re-called the 5' RACE reads with MiXCR, one entry per CDR3 protein. The sample holds some 200,000 distinct CDR3 sequences, 9.5% seen once. Input material: PBMCs or a T cell subset sorted from them (not recorded which). These receptors were obtained from a man between 18 and 35 years old who had mild COVID-19 (a few samples of this study predate the infection). Cell type and time point are not known. Both conserved end residues are part of each CDR3. The order of the fields is clone size, V gene, D gene, J gene, CDR3 protein, CDR3 DNA. The D gene is left open where the match is weak. Not every row has a clone size; where given, it reads once, few, many or a size class.

-	TRBV9	TRBD1	TRBJ2-1	CASSVRTGGANYNEQFF	TGTGCCAGCAGCGTCCGGACAGGGGGCGCGAATTACAATGAGCAGTTCTTC
many	TRBV10-2	-	TRBJ1-1	CASSEWGDTEAFF	TGCGCCAGCAGTGAGTGGGGGGACACTGAAGCTTTCTTT
-	TRBV7-9	-	TRBJ1-2	CASSWKGGYGYTF	TGTGCCAGCAGTTGGAAGGGGGGCTATGGCTACACCTTC
-	TRBV7-3	-	TRBJ2-3	CASSRELADTQYF	TGTGCCAGCAGCCGGGAGTTGGCAGATACGCAGTATTTT
-	TRBV19	-	TRBJ2-1	CASSIAQGNEQFF	TGTGCCAGTAGTATAGCCCAAGGGAATGAGCAGTTCTTC
-	TRBV6-2/TRBV6-3	-	TRBJ2-5	CASSSGPGRETQYF	TGTGCCAGCAGTTCAGGACCCGGCCGGGAGACCCAGTACTTC
many	TRBV4-1	-	TRBJ1-2	CASSWGEAGHYGYTF	TGCGCCAGCAGCTGGGGCGAGGCTGGACACTATGGCTACACCTTC
once	TRBV4-2	-	TRBJ2-7	CASSQGQPGYEQYF	TGTGCCAGCAGCCAAGGACAGCCGGGCTACGAGCAGTACTTC
few	TRBV7-2	-	TRBJ2-6	CASSLEVSGANVLTF	TGTGCCAGCAGCTTAGAGGTCTCTGGGGCCAACGTCCTGACTTTC
-	TRBV6-5	-	TRBJ1-5	CASRKSNQPQHF	TGTGCCAGCAGAAAGAGCAATCAGCCCCAGCATTTT
-	TRBV28	TRBD2	TRBJ2-5	CASSPIGGQETQYF	TGTGCCAGCAGTCCCATCGGGGGGCAAGAGACCCAGTACTTC
many	TRBV5-5	-	TRBJ2-4	CASSLGGGRAGKNIQYF	TGTGCCAGCAGCTTGGGGGGGGGCAGGGCCGGCAAAAACATTCAGTACTTC
-	TRBV4-3	-	TRBJ1-1	CASSQDGAGEAFF	TGCGCCAGCAGCCAAGATGGGGCAGGCGAAGCTTTCTTT
-	TRBV12-3/TRBV12-4	TRBD1	TRBJ1-1	CASRPGQLSTEAFF	TGTGCCAGCAGACCGGGACAGCTAAGCACTGAAGCTTTCTTT
-	TRBV18	-	TRBJ1-5	CASSPGEDQPQHF	TGTGCCAGCTCACCAGGCGAGGATCAGCCCCAGCATTTT
-	TRBV4-3	-	TRBJ1-3	CASSQDLGGSGNTIYF	TGCGCCAGCAGCCAAGATCTGGGGGGTTCCGGAAACACCATATATTTT
many	TRBV4-3	-	TRBJ1-2	CASSQEWGWGYTF	TGCGCCAGCAGCCAAGAGTGGGGATGGGGCTACACCTTC
many	TRBV7-6	-	TRBJ2-1	CASSVLGSIKGNEQFF	TGTGCCAGCAGCGTACTAGGTAGTATCAAGGGGAATGAGCAGTTCTTC
few	TRBV27	TRBD1	TRBJ2-5	CASSRQGARETQYF	TGTGCCAGCAGTCGACAGGGGGCGCGAGAGACCCAGTACTTC
many	TRBV5-1	TRBD1	TRBJ2-3	CASSLAGQRTDTQYF	TGCGCCAGCAGCTTGGCGGGACAGCGCACAGATACGCAGTATTTT
few	TRBV12-3/TRBV12-4	-	TRBJ2-3	CASSLGRRGTDTQYF	TGTGCCAGCAGTTTAGGGAGGAGGGGGACAGATACGCAGTATTTT
few	TRBV5-1	-	TRBJ1-2	CASSPDRTDGYTF	TGCGCCAGCAGTCCCGACAGGACGGATGGCTACACCTTC
many	TRBV4-1	-	TRBJ2-1	CASSQPTGYGSYNEQFF	TGCGCCAGCAGCCAACCTACGGGTTATGGGTCCTACAATGAGCAGTTCTTC
-	TRBV6-6	-	TRBJ2-3	CASSRVVSTDTQYF	TGTGCCAGCAGCAGAGTTGTTAGCACAGATACGCAGTATTTT
-	TRBV6-5	-	TRBJ1-6	CASSTRTDSNSPLHF	TGTGCCAGCAGTACTAGGACAGATAGTAATTCACCCCTCCACTTT